The source of this TCR beta chain is a study of regulatory T cells in long-lasting Graves disease. Study-level points and caveats: Relative to newly diagnosed Graves' patients, persistent ones had lower TCR diversity.

Arm-PCR of CDR3 regions with iRepertoire HTBI primers generated TCR beta libraries. Original analysis: Across all samples, about 59 TRBV segments and around 14 TRBJ segments were identified. A single record per CDR3 protein comes from TCRdb applying MiXCR to the multiplex PCR reads. The V and J calls follow TCRdb's processing rather than the paper's. In the table there are 680,000 or so distinct CDR3 sequences, about 15% of which are singletons. Time point given: newly diagnosed GD, antithyroid drugs for less than 3 months. Extracted RNA from PBMCs served as the source of the TCR library. This clonotype was observed many times. Its cognate antigen is unknown. The data were also submitted as part of a second study, on T cells in Graves' hyperthyroidism and ophthalmopathy. That publication notes: Graves' hyperthyroidism was deemed stable absent ophthalmopathy progression within 18 months. A 13 V-J model separated ophthalmopathy from stable hyperthyroidism.

This specimen was peripheral blood mononuclear cells (PBMCs), taken at new diagnosis, from a patient treated with antithyroid drugs. The clonotype originates from a woman in her thirties with Graves disease.

The CDR3 region is CASSFRTGSNQPQHF. As DNA, the CDR3 is TGTGCCAGCAGTTTCAGGACAGGGAGCAATCAGCCCCAGCATTTT. The chain is built from TRBV27 and TRBJ1-5, with 8 bases matching TRBD1. Looked up from germline, CDR1 is MNHEY and CDR2 is SMNVEV (reference sequence). This CDR3 has 15 amino acids. V shed 3 bases and J 1 base; nucleotides not matched to a gene: 2.